Following are 3 T cell receptor beta chains from one sample sequenced in a study of sequential checkpoint blockade in melanoma. The table came from immunoSEQ multiplex PCR; TCRdb's copy has only in-frame clones and leaves some out. The sample yields approximately 6,300 clones, 45% to 55% seen once. Treatment of the sample: randomized to nivolumab then ipilimumab (arm A) or the reverse (arm B). Sequencing used CD8+ T cells sorted from blood (inferred from file names), obtained from a patient given nivolumab and ipilimumab in sequence. These TCRs come from a human donor with melanoma.

This clone counts as medium-sized (0.01 to 0.1%). V gene TRBV28 combines with J gene TRBJ2-7; 10 positions match TRBD1. Per germline, CDR1 MDHEN and CDR2 SYDVKM. The V segment lost 5 bases and the J segment 6 bases; nucleotides outside the gene matches: 4. CDR3 length: 13 amino acids. CDR3 in DNA: TGTGCCAGCAGTCCTCGACAGGGGGCCGAGCAGTACTTC. Translation: CASSPRQGAEQYF.

A few counts support this clone. CDR3 nucleotide sequence: TGCGCCAGCAGGTCGCCGGGACAAGGATACAATGAGCAGTTCTTC. This codes for CASRSPGQGYNEQFF. This chain uses TRBV5-1 with TRBJ2-1, with D tentatively TRBD1 (6 bases). The germline V and J ends were trimmed by 5 bases and 4 bases, with 16 bases remaining between them. This CDR3 is 15 amino acids long. Germline V gives CDR1 SGHRS, CDR2 YFSETQ.

This chain links TRBV7-6 with TRBJ2-5, with 12 bases that match TRBD2. Trimming took 5 bases from V and 2 from J; bases not matched to a gene: 3. In germline, CDR1 is SGHVS, CDR2 FNYEAQ. The CDR3 is made up of 15 amino acids. Written as DNA, the CDR3 is TGTGCCAGCAGCGCAGGACTAGCGGGGCAAGAGACCCAGTACTTC. This sequence encodes CASSAGLAGQETQYF.